This TCR beta chain was recorded in a study of CD8 T cells in ankylosing spondylitis. This clonotype was counted at least ten times. The antigen is undetermined. The CDR3 spans 13 residues. The V segment lost 4 bases and the J segment 14 bases; nucleotides outside the gene matches: 14. In germline, CDR1 is SGHRS, CDR2 YFSETQ. Study findings and constraints: For ankylosing spondylitis blood, a TCR beta motif of roughly 8 highly homologous variants appeared characteristic. Clones linked to disease were reported to show significant enrichment in matched ankylosing spondylitis synovial fluid. Clones linked to the disease showed a CD8+ phenotype. They occurred at relatively low frequencies in peripheral blood.

MiXCR was run by TCRdb on the 5' RACE reads, yielding one entry per CDR3 protein. This sample has around 490,000 distinct CDR3 sequences, with approximately 5% found just once. The genes are TRBV5-1 and TRBJ2-5; 7 bases are shared with TRBD1. Sequencing was performed on blood, either unsorted or a sorted T cell fraction (not recorded which). This TCR came from a male donor with ankylosing spondylitis. Here the CDR3 reads CASSTGRQGSSYF. Here the CDR3 DNA reads TGCGCCAGCAGCACCGGTAGACAGGGAAGTTCCTACTTC.